Listed here is a single TCR beta chain. The CDR3 is 15 residues long. The V end was cut by 6 bases, the J end by 6 bases, with 18 bases between. The data derive from a study of blood T cells in healthy people across ages. For every donor, a draw yielded ten milliliters of peripheral blood. The second PCR ran about 7 to 12 cycles with a sample-barcoded 5' primer and J-beta primers. Every cDNA molecule carried a tag from a template-switch adaptor bearing 12 random nucleotides. MiXCR, applied by TCRdb to the 5' RACE reads, yields one record per CDR3 protein. Of fewer than 2 million distinct CDR3 sequences listed, around 42% are singletons.

The source of this sequence is a human donor in good health. This sequence joins TRBV12-3 or TRBV12-4 and TRBJ2-1, with D perhaps TRBD2 (5 bases). Material for sequencing was blood. The DNA for the CDR3 is TGTGCCAGCAGCCCCTCGGGGAGTAGGTCCAATGAGCAGTTCTTC. This gives the protein CASSPSGSRSNEQFF.